This record covers a single T cell receptor beta chain. The antigen remains undetermined. 60 Vbeta and 13 Jbeta primers were used in PCR. Profiling relied on immunoSEQ multiplex PCR, and the TCRdb table lists in-frame clones only, not all of them. The sample lists some 90,000 clones; roughly three quarters were seen once. The sample belongs to a study of cytomegalovirus exposure and HLA in healthy donors. The study, taken as a whole, reports: Likely technical artifact: a cluster of highly shared sequence variants. Reports showed the classifier diagnosing cytomegalovirus status with high specificity and sensitivity.

Sample: PBMCs. The clonotype comes from a man between 40 and 49 years old in good health and CMV-seronegative.

In DNA, the CDR3 is TGTGCCAGCAGCTTAGGTTGGGAGAAATATGGCTACACCTTC. Amino acids: CASSLGWEKYGYTF. This rearrangement joins TRBV7-2 to TRBJ1-2; D remains ambiguous. The CDR3 consists of 14 residues. Germline values: CDR1 SGHTA, CDR2 FQGNSA. V was clipped by 1 base and J by 5 bases, with 11 bases between them.